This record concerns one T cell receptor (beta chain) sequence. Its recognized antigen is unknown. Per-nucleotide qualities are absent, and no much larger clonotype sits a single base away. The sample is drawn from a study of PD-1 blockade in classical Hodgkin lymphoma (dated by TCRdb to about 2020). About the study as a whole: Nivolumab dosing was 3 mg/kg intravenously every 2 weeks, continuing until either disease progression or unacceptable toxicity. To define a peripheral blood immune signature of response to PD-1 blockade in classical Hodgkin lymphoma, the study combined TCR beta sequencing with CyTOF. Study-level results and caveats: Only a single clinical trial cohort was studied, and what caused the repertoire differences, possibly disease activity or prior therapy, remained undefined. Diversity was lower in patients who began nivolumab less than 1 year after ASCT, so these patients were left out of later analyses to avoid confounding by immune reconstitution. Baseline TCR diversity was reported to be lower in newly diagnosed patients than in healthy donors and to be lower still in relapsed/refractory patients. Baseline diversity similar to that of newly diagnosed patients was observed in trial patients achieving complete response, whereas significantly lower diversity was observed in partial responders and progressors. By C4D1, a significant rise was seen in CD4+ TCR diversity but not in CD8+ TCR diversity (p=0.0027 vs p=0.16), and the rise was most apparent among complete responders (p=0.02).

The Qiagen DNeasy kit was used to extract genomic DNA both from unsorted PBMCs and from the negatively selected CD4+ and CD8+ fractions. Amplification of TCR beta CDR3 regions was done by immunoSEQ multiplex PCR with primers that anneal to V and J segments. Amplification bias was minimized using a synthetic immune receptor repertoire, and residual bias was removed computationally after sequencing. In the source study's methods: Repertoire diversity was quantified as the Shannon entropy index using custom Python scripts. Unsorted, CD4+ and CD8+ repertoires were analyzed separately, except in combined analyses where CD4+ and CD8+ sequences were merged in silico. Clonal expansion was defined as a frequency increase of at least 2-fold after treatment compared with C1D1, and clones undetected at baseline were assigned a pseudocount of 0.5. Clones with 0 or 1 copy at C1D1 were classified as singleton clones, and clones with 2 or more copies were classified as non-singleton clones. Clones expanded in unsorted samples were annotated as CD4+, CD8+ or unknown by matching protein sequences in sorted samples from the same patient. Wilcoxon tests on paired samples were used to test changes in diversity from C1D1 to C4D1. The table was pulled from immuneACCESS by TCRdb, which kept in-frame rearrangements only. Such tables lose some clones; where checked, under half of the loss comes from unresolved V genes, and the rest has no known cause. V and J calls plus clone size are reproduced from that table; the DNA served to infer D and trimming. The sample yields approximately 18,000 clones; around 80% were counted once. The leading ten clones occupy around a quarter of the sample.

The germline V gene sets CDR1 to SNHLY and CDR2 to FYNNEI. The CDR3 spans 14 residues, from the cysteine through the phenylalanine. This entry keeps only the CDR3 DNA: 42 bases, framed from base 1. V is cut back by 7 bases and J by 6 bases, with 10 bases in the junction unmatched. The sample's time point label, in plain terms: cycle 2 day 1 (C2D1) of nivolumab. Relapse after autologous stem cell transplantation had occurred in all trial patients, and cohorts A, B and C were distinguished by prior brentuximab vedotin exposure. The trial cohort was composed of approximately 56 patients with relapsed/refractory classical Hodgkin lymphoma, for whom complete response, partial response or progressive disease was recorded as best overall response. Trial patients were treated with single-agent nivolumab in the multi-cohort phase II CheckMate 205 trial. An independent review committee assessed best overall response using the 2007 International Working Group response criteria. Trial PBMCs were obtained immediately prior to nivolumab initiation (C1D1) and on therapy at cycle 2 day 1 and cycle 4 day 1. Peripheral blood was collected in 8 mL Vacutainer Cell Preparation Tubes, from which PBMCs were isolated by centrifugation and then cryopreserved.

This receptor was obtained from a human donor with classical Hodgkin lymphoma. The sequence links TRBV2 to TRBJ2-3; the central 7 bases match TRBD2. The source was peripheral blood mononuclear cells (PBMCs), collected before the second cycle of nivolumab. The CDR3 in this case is CASNGAGEVDTQYF. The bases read TGTGCCAGCAATGGGGCGGGGGAGGTGGATACGCAGTATTTT.